The 22 T cell receptor beta chains in this list originate from one sample, sequenced in a study of T cell repertoires in cytomegalovirus infection. Via MiXCR, TCRdb re-called the reads, giving one row per CDR3 protein. The sample carries under 500,000 distinct CDR3 sequences, approximately 40% recorded once. Their recognized antigens are unknown. Source: cultured PBMCs, taken from culture after CMV antigen stimulation. The receptors originated from a human donor in good health (CMV status not recorded). Some clones in this sample may be carry-over from other donors' samples.

This rearrangement joins TRBV12-3 or TRBV12-4 to TRBJ1-2, with D maybe TRBD1 (6 bases). The germline V and J ends were trimmed by 2 bases and 0 bases, with 13 bases remaining between them. There are 16 residues in the CDR3. This CDR3 is CASSLRGTVANYGYTF. In nucleotides, the CDR3 is TGTGCCAGCAGTTTAAGGGGGACCGTTGCTAACTATGGCTACACCTTC.

This chain links TRBV5-1 with TRBJ2-3; 7 bases fit TRBD2. J lost 6 bases, V lost 0 bases, and 16 bases had no gene match. Germline V gene lookup returns CDR1 SGHRS and CDR2 YFSETQ. The length of the CDR3 is 18 residues. The CDR3 region has the DNA TGCGCCAGCAGCTTGGCCGACCAAACTAGCGCCTCAATGGATACGCAGTATTTT. Its translation is CASSLADQTSASMDTQYF.

This clonotype turned up a few times. The chain employs TRBV12-5 and TRBJ1-3; D call uncertain. Trimming removed 4 bases from V and 6 bases from J, with 1 base in between. The CDR3 has 10 amino acids. Germline V gene data show CDR1 as LGHNT and CDR2 as FRNRAP. CDR3 residues: CASGSNTIYF. The CDR3 DNA reads as TGTGCTAGTGGTTCAAACACCATATATTTT.

This clonotype was picked up one time. The V and J genes are TRBV27 and TRBJ2-6, with TRBD1 identical over 7 bases. Germline CDR1 and CDR2: MNHEY and SMNVEV (reference sequence). Trimming took 6 bases from V and 0 from J; bases not matched to a gene: 5. The length of the CDR3 is 16 residues. The CDR3 region is CASRSQGRSGANVLTF. The CDR3, as DNA: TGTGCCAGCAGATCACAGGGGCGCTCTGGGGCCAACGTCCTGACTTTC.

This clonotype has a handful of counts. This sequence joins TRBV7-8 and TRBJ1-5, with 8 bases lining up with TRBD1. This CDR3 comprises 15 residues. Trimming removed 5 bases from V and 3 bases from J; junction bases left unmatched: 6. Germline V gives CDR1 SGHVS, CDR2 FQNEAQ. The CDR3 reads CASSRGQGYNQPQHF. In DNA form, the CDR3 reads TGTGCCAGCAGCCGCGGACAGGGATACAATCAGCCCCAGCATTTT.

The CDR3 region is CASTDGGRTEAFF. CDR3 DNA sequence: TGTGCCAGCACGGACGGGGGTAGGACTGAAGCTTTCTTT. This chain joins TRBV28 and TRBJ1-1; TRBD1 is a possible D gene (5 bases). The CDR3 is made up of 13 amino acids. Germline V CDR1 and CDR2: MDHEN, SYDVKM. V was clipped by 7 bases and J by 5 bases, with 14 bases between them.

This clonotype turned up a few times. One end of the junction varies from germline; a read error may be responsible. The chain joins TRBV4-1 to TRBJ1-5; weak D call: TRBD1 (6 bases). The germline CDR1 and CDR2 sequences are MGHRA and YSYEKL. The CDR3 covers 16 residues. CDR3 in DNA: TGTGCCAGCAGCCAAGAACAGGACAGTAGAGGTCAGCCCCAGCATTTT. Amino acid sequence: CASSQEQDSRGQPQHF.

The chain has TRBV7-2 and TRBJ2-5; 7 bases line up with TRBD1. Unmatched junction bases numbered 5, after V lost 4 bases and J lost 3 bases. This CDR3 is 14 amino acids long. Germline CDR1 SGHTA, CDR2 FQGNSA. In nucleotides, the CDR3 is TGTGCCAGCAGCTACGGACAGGCCAAAGAGACCCAGTACTTC. Encoded protein: CASSYGQAKETQYF.

The rearrangement joins TRBV7-2 to TRBJ1-1; no firm D call. CDR1 and CDR2 from the germline V gene are SGHTA and FQGNSA. Deletions cut 3 bases from V and 7 bases from J, with 6 bases between. The CDR3 contains 11 residues. The CDR3 here is CASSLLIEAFF. The CDR3 DNA sequence: TGTGCCAGCAGCTTGTTGATTGAAGCTTTCTTT.

This clonotype has only a few counts. Here the CDR3 reads CAVGQGVIGAEAFF. CDR3 sequence (DNA): TGTGCCGTCGGACAGGGGGTAATAGGCGCTGAAGCTTTCTTT. The chain carries TRBV10-3 and TRBJ1-1, with 10 bases lining up with TRBD1. V lost 11 bases, J lost 6 bases, and 12 bases stayed unmatched. In germline, CDR1 is ENHRY, CDR2 SYGVKD. This CDR3 is built from 14 residues.

The CDR3 DNA follows: TGTGCCAGCACCACCGGAGGACAGGGGCACTACGAGCAGTACTTC. This codes for CASTTGGQGHYEQYF. The chain combines TRBV6-5 with TRBJ2-7; 9 nucleotides match TRBD1. This CDR3 comprises 15 residues. V lost 7 bases, J lost 3 bases, and 10 bases stayed unmatched. Germline-derived CDR1 and CDR2 are MNHEY and SVGAGI.

The chain's CDR3 is CSVGTSGRTDTQYF. CDR3 DNA sequence: TGCAGTGTCGGGACTAGCGGGAGGACAGATACGCAGTATTTT. The chain is built from TRBV20-1 and TRBJ2-3; 15 positions match TRBD2. The V and J ends lost 7 bases and 3 bases, in that order; junction bases with no gene match: 2. The germline V gene has CDR1 DFQATT and CDR2 SNEGSKA (reference sequence). The CDR3 totals 14 residues.

The sample holds one count of this clonotype. The chain links TRBV6-6 to TRBJ2-7; weak D call: TRBD2 (6 bases). Per the germline V gene, CDR1 is MNHNY and CDR2 is SVGAGI (reference sequence). The CDR3 totals 14 residues. V was trimmed by 7 bases and J by 6 bases, leaving 19 bases between them. CDR3 sequence reads: CASTGKPFGGEQYF. The CDR3 region has the DNA TGTGCCAGCACCGGGAAGCCTTTCGGGGGCGAGCAGTACTTC.

This sequence joins TRBV7-2 and TRBJ1-3, with 8 bases identical to TRBD1. V shed 5 bases, J shed 2 bases, and the junction held 5 bases outside the gene matches. Germline lookup yields CDR1 SGHTA and CDR2 FQGNSA. This CDR3 comprises 15 residues. In DNA form, the CDR3 reads TGTGCCAGCAGCCGACGGACAGGGCCTGGAAACACCATATATTTT. It encodes CASSRRTGPGNTIYF.

The V call is TRBV20-1, the J call TRBJ1-5, with D unclear. Trimming took off 4 bases at V and 6 bases at J, with 13 bases between the two ends. The CDR3 consists of 13 residues. Germline V gene data show CDR1 as DFQATT and CDR2 as SNEGSKA (reference sequence). The CDR3 DNA is TGCAGTGCTATAAGGAAGGTGGGTCAGCCCCAGCATTTT. Amino acids: CSAIRKVGQPQHF.

Ten or more counts support this clonotype. An end of the junction does not agree with germline; a read error may underlie this. The DNA of the CDR3 is TGTGCCAGCAGTTTAGGATCCGGGGAGCTGTTTTTT. Protein: CASSLGSGELFF. The rearrangement uses TRBV7-4 and TRBJ2-2; D unclear. There are 12 residues in the CDR3. CDR1 and CDR2 from the germline V gene are SGHVT and SQSDAQ.

The rearrangement joins TRBV11-2 to TRBJ2-3, with D unclear. Germline V gives CDR1 SGHAT, CDR2 FQNNGV. This CDR3 comprises 12 residues. V gave up 3 bases and J gave up 5 bases, with 6 bases separating them. The CDR3 protein is CASSFYEDTQYF. Written as DNA, the CDR3 is TGTGCCAGCAGCTTCTACGAAGATACGCAGTATTTT.

V is TRBV4-3 and J is TRBJ2-7; TRBD1 is a possible D gene (6 bases). There are 16 residues in the CDR3. The V end lost 2 bases, the J end lost 6 bases, and 20 bases lay between the germline ends. Germline V CDR1 and CDR2: LGHNA, YSLEER. As DNA, the CDR3 is TGCGCCAGCAGCCAATTGCCCTCTGGACAGTCTGGCGAGCAGTACTTC. Amino acids: CASSQLPSGQSGEQYF.

The V gene is TRBV23-1, the J gene TRBJ2-5; 7 nucleotides line up with TRBD2. TRBV23-1 is annotated as an ORF whose role is uncertain. The J segment lost 4 bases and the V segment lost 0 bases, leaving 11 bases of the junction unmatched. The CDR3 is 17 amino acids. The DNA of the CDR3 is TGCGCCAGCAGTCAATCCTCCGGGACTATGGCGGGAGAGACCCAGTACTTC. Protein product: CASSQSSGTMAGETQYF.

This clonotype was detected ten times or more. The chain is built from TRBV7-2 and TRBJ2-5, with D unresolved. The CDR3 is made up of 14 amino acids. The germline V and J ends were trimmed by 5 bases and 4 bases, with 14 bases remaining between them. Per the germline V gene, CDR1 is SGHTA and CDR2 is FQGNSA. The CDR3 sequence is CASSERRVRETQYF. CDR3 DNA: TGTGCCAGCAGCGAACGAAGGGTCCGAGAGACCCAGTACTTC.

The genes are TRBV19 and TRBJ2-7; 10 bases fit TRBD1. CDR3 length: 15 amino acids. The V gene's germline CDR1 is LNHDA and CDR2 SQIVND (reference sequence). With 4 bases clipped from V and 5 bases from J, the junction kept 8 bases outside the gene matches. Here the CDR3 DNA reads TGTGCCAGTAGTACCAACGTCGGGACAGGGGACGAGCAGTACTTC. As protein: CASSTNVGTGDEQYF.

This clonotype was seen a few times. The V gene is TRBV27, the J gene TRBJ1-1; no clear D gene. The CDR3 is made up of 13 amino acids. Trimming stripped 3 bases from V and 1 base from J, with 6 bases between. The V gene's germline CDR1 is MNHEY and CDR2 SMNVEV (reference sequence). CDR3 sequence reads: CASSFVGNTEAFF. CDR3 DNA sequence: TGTGCCAGCAGTTTCGTGGGGAACACTGAAGCTTTCTTT.